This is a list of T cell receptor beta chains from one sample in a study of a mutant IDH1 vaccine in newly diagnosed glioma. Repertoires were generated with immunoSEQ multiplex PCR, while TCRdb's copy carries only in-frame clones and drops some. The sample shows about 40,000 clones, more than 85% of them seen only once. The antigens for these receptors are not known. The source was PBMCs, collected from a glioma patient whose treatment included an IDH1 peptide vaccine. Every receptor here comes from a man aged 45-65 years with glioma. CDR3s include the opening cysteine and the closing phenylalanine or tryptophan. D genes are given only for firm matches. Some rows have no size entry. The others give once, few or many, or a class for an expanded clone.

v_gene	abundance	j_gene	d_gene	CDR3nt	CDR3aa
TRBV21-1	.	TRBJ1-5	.	TGTGCCAGCAGCCCTCATGATAAGGGAGAAGGCAATCAGCCCCAGCATTTT	CASSPHDKGEGNQPQHF
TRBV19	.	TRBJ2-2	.	TGTGCCAGTAGTATTCGGAGGGCGGCCGGGGAGCTGTTTTTT	CASSIRRAAGELFF
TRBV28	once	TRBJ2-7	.	TGTGCCAGCAGTTTTCAGGGGAGGTACGAGCAGTACTTC	CASSFQGRYEQYF
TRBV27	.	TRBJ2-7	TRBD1	TGTGCCAGCAGTGTAAGCACCGGGACAGGGACTTACGAGCAGTACTTC	CASSVSTGTGTYEQYF
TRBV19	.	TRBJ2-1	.	TGTGCCAGTAGTATAGCGCGTGAGCAGTTCTTC	CASSIAREQFF
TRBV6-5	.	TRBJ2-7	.	TGTGCCAGCAGTTACTCGAAAACGCAGGGTGGTTACGAGCAGTACTTC	CASSYSKTQGGYEQYF
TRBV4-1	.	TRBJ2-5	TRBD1	TGCGCCAGCAGCCGACTCCTGACAGGGAGTGAGACCCAGTACTTC	CASSRLLTGSETQYF
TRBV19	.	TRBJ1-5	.	TGTGCCAGTAGTATCCCCCACGCTTACAATCAGCCCCAGCATTTT	CASSIPHAYNQPQHF
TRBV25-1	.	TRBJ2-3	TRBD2	TGTGCCAGCAGACAAACGACTAGCGGGGGTGGCATAGATACGCAGTATTTT	CASRQTTSGGGIDTQYF
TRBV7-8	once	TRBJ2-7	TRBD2	TGTGCCAGCAGCTTGACTAGCGGGGGTGCAATATCCTACGAGCAGTACTTC	CASSLTSGGAISYEQYF
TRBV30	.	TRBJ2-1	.	TGTGCCTGGAGTGGAGACTCCATTTCCTACAATGAGCAGTTCTTC	CAWSGDSISYNEQFF
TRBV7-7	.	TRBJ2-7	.	TGTGCTAGCAGCTCCCAGGGCTCCTACGAGCAGTACTTC	CASSSQGSYEQYF
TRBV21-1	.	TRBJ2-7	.	TGTGCCAGCTTCGCCCCGGGGGTGGGCGAGCAGTACTTC	CASFAPGVGEQYF
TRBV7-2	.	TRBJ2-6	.	TGTGCCAGCAGCTTAATCGGGGGATACTCTGGGGCCAACGTCCTGACTTTC	CASSLIGGYSGANVLTF
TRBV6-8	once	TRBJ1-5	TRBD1	TGTGCCAGCAGTTCGACAGGGATCGTAAATCAGCCCCAGCATTTT	CASSSTGIVNQPQHF
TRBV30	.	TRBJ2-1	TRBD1	TGTGCCAGGACCCGGGACAGGGGGCGAGGTGAGCAGTTCTTC	CARTRDRGRGEQFF
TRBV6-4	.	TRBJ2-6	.	TGTGCCAGCAGTGACTCAGGGGGCTCTGGGGCCAACGTCCTGACTTTC	CASSDSGGSGANVLTF
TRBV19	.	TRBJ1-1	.	TGTGCCAGTAGTATCGGCGGCTCTGAAGCTTTCTTT	CASSIGGSEAFF
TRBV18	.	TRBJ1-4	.	TGTGCCAGCTCACCGCGTTCCCAGGGAGACGAAAAACTGTTTTTT	CASSPRSQGDEKLFF
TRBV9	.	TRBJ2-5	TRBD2	TGTGCCAGCAGCCTCGGGGGGAAAGAGACCCAGTACTTC	CASSLGGKETQYF
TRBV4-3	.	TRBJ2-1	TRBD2	TGCGCCAGCAGCGTTCAACCGAGGGCTAGCGGGGGAGGCGAGCAGTTCTTC	CASSVQPRASGGGEQFF
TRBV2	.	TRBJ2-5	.	TGTGCCAGCAAGGCAGGGTGGGGGGAGACCCAGTACTTC	CASKAGWGETQYF